The source of this T cell receptor beta chain is a study of blood T cell repertoires in COVID-19. Using immunoSEQ multiplex PCR, the repertoire was profiled, and TCRdb retains in-frame clones only, with some absent. The sample contains roughly 250,000 clones, over 75% of which appear only once. Germline V gives CDR1 LGHDT, CDR2 YNNKEL (reference sequence). This CDR3 comprises 15 residues. Trimming pared 1 base from V and 3 bases from J, leaving 12 bases between. This chain connects TRBV3-1 (or the pseudogene TRBV3-2) to TRBJ1-1; maybe TRBD1 (5 bases). The receptor was isolated from a woman in her fifties or sixties who had recovered from COVID-19. The source material was PBMCs or T cells enriched from blood (not recorded which). The CDR3 loop reads CASSQVPRADTEAFF. CDR3 in DNA: TGTGCCAGCAGCCAAGTTCCCAGGGCGGACACTGAAGCTTTCTTT.